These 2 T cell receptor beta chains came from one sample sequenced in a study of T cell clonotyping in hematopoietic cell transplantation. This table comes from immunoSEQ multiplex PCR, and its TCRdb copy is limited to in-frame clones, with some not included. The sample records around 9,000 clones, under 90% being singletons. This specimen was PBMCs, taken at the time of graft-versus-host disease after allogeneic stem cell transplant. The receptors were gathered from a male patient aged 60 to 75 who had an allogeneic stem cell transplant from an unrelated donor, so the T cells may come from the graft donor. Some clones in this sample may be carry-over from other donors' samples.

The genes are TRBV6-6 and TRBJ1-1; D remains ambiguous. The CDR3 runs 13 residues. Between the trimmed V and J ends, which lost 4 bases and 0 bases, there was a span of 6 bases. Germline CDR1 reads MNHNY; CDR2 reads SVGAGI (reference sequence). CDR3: CASSSNLNTEAFF. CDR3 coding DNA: TGTGCCAGCAGTTCCAACTTGAACACTGAAGCTTTCTTT.

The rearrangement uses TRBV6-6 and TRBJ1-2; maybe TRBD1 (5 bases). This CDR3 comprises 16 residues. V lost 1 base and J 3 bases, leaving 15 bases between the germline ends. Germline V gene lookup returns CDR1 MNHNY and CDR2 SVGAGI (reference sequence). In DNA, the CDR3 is TGTGCCAGCAGTTACTACTATTCGACAGAATACTATGGCTACACCTTC. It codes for CASSYYYSTEYYGYTF.